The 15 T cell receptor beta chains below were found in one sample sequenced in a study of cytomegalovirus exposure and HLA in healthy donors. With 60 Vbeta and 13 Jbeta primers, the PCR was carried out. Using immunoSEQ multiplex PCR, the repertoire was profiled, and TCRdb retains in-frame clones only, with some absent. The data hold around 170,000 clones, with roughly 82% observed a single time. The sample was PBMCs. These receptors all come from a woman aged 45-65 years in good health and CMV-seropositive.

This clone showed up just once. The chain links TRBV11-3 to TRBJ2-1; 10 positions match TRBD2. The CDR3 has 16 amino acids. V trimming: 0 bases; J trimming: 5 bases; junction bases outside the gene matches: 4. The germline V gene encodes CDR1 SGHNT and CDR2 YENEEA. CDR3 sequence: CASSLEGTSAHNEQFF. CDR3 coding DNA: TGTGCCAGCAGCTTAGAGGGGACTAGCGCCCACAATGAGCAGTTCTTC. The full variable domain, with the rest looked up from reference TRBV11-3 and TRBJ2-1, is EAGVVQSPRYKIIEKKQPVAFWCNPISGHNTLYWYLQNLGQGPELLIRYENEEAVDDSQLPKDRFSAERLKGVDSTLKIQPAELGDSAVYLCASSLEGTSAHNEQFFGPGTRLTVL.

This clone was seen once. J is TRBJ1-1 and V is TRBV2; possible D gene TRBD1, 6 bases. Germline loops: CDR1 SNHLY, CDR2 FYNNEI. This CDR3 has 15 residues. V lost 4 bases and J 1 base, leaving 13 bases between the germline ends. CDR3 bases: TGTGCCAGCAGTGCCGAACAGGGTTGGAACACTGAAGCTTTCTTT. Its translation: CASSAEQGWNTEAFF.

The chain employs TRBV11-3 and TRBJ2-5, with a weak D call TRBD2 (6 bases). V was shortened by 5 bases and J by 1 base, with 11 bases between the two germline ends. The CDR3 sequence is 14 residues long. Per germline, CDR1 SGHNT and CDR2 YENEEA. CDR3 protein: CASSPGGSQETQYF. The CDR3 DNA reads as TGTGCCAGCAGCCCTGGAGGGTCCCAAGAGACCCAGTACTTC.

CDR3 sequence (DNA): TGTGCCAGCCTACCGACAATAGCGGGAGGAACCTACGAGCAGTACTTC. It encodes CASLPTIAGGTYEQYF. This chain connects TRBV28 to TRBJ2-7; 10 nucleotides agree with TRBD2. Germline assignment: CDR1 MDHEN and CDR2 SYDVKM. Trimming took 8 bases from V and 2 from J; bases not matched to a gene: 12. The CDR3 is 16 residues long. The variable domain in full, completed from reference TRBV28 and TRBJ2-7, reads DVKVTQSSRYLVKRTGEKVFLECVQDMDHENMFWYRQDPGLGLRLIYFSYDVKMKEKGDIPEGYSVSREKKERFSLILESASTNQTSMYLCASLPTIAGGTYEQYFGPGTRLTVT.

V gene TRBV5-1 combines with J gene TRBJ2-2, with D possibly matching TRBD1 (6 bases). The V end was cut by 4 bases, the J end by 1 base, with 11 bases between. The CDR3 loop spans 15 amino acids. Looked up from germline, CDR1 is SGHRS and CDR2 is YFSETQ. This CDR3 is CASSPRTENTGELFF. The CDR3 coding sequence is TGCGCCAGCAGCCCTCGGACAGAGAACACCGGGGAGCTGTTTTTT.

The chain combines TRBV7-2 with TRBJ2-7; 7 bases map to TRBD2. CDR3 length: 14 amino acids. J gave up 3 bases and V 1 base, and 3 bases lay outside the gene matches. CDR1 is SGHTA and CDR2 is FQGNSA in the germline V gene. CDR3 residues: CASSLGREGYEQYF. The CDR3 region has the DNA TGTGCCAGCAGCTTAGGAAGGGAGGGCTACGAGCAGTACTTC.

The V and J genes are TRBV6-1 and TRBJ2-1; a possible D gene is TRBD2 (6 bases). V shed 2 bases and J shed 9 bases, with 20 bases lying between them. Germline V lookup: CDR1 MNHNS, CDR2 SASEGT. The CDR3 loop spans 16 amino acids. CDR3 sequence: CASSERRAATIIEQFF. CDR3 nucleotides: TGTGCCAGCAGTGAAAGGAGGGCAGCCACAATAATTGAGCAGTTCTTC.

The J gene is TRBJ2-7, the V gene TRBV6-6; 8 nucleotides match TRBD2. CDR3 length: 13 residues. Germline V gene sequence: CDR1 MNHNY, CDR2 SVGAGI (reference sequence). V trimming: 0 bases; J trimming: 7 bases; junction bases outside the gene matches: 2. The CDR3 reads CASSYSTGGEQYF. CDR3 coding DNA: TGTGCCAGCAGTTACTCTACGGGGGGGGAGCAGTACTTC.

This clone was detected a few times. The CDR3 DNA reads as TGTGCCAGCAGTACCGGGACAGGGGGGAGAAACACCATATATTTT. Amino acids: CASSTGTGGRNTIYF. This chain connects TRBV27 to TRBJ1-3; 11 positions match TRBD1. Per germline, CDR1 MNHEY and CDR2 SMNVEV (reference sequence). With V trimmed by 5 bases and J by 5 bases, 5 bases remained unmatched. The CDR3 spans 15 residues.

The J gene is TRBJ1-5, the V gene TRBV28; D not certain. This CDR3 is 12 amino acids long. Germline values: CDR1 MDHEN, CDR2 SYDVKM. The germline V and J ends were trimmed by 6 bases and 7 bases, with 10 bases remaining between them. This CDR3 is CASRLVEQPQHF. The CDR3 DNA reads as TGTGCCAGCAGACTGGTGGAGCAGCCCCAGCATTTT.

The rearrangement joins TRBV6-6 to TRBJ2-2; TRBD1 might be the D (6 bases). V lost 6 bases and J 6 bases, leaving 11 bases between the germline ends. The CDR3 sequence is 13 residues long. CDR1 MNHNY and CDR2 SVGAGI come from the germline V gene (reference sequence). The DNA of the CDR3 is TGTGCCAGCAGATTACAGGGTGCCGGGGAGCTGTTTTTT. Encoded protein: CASRLQGAGELFF.

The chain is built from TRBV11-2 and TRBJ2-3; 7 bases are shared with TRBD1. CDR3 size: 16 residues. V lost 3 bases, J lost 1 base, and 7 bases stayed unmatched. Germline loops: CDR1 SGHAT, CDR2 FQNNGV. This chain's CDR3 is CASSFVGTAGTDTQYF. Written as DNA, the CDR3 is TGTGCCAGCAGCTTTGTCGGGACAGCGGGCACAGATACGCAGTATTTT.

CDR3 loop: CASSLFRGSGNTIYF. The CDR3, as DNA: TGTGCCAGCAGTTTATTTCGGGGCTCTGGAAACACCATATATTTT. This sequence joins TRBV28 and TRBJ1-3; D not certain. The CDR3 consists of 15 residues. Germline V gene lookup returns CDR1 MDHEN and CDR2 SYDVKM. Trimming removed 1 base from V and 0 bases from J, with 7 bases in between.

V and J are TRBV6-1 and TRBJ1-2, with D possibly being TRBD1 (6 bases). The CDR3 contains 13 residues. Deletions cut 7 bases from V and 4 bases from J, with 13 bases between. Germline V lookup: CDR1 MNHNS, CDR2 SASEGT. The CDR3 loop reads CASTPGQTYGYTF. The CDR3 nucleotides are TGTGCCAGCACACCAGGACAGACCTATGGCTACACCTTC.

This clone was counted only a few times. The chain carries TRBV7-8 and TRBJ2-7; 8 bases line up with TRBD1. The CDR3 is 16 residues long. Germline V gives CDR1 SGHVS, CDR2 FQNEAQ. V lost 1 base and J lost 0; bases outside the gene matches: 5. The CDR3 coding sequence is TGTGCCAGCAGCTTAGGGGACAGGCCGAGCTCCTACGAGCAGTACTTC. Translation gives CASSLGDRPSSYEQYF. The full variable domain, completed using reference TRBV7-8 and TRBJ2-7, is GAGVSQSPRYKVAKRGQDVALRCDPISGHVSLFWYQQALGQGPEFLTYFQNEAQLDKSGLPSDRFFAERPEGSVSTLKIQRTQQEDSAVYLCASSLGDRPSSYEQYFGPGTRLTVT.